Below, 24 T cell receptor beta chains from the same sample are listed, as sequenced in a study of T-cell memory formation after mild COVID-19. TCRdb ran MiXCR on the 5' RACE reads and lists one entry per CDR3 protein. The repertoire holds 300,000 to 350,000 distinct CDR3 sequences, with roughly 15% as singletons. Sequenced input: PBMCs or a T cell subset sorted from them (not recorded which). These receptors were taken from a young man who had mild COVID-19 (a few samples of this study predate the infection). Cell type and time point are not known.

This clonotype occurred a few times. The chain is built from TRBV4-1 and TRBJ1-6, with D hard to call. V was pared by 3 bases and J by 9 bases, with 15 bases between. Germline V CDR1 and CDR2: MGHRA, YSYEKL. The CDR3 is 15 amino acids. CDR3 sequence (DNA): TGCGCCAGCAGCCAGGAGCAATGGGGAAGTTCACCCCTCCACTTT. It translates to CASSQEQWGSSPLHF.

This rearrangement joins TRBV20-1 to TRBJ1-1; D perhaps matches TRBD1 (5 bases). The germline V gene encodes CDR1 DFQATT and CDR2 SNEGSKA (reference sequence). The CDR3 spans 14 residues. Deletions cut 6 bases from V and 0 bases from J, with 14 bases between. The CDR3 here is CSAKPGTVNTEAFF. In nucleotides, the CDR3 is TGCAGTGCCAAACCGGGGACGGTGAACACTGAAGCTTTCTTT.

This chain links TRBV13 with TRBJ2-1; 12 bases match TRBD2. CDR1 is PRHDT and CDR2 is FYEKMQ in the germline V gene (reference sequence). V lost 2 bases, J lost 6 bases, and 2 bases stayed unmatched. The CDR3 runs to 15 residues. CDR3: CASSLLAGGINEQFF. As DNA, the CDR3 is TGTGCCAGCAGCTTACTAGCGGGGGGGATCAATGAGCAGTTCTTC.

The table lists this clonotype with a few counts. This rearrangement joins TRBV5-1 to TRBJ2-3, with 9 bases aligning to TRBD2. Germline V gene sequence: CDR1 SGHRS, CDR2 YFSETQ. J lost 5 bases, V lost 1 base, and 5 bases had no gene match. This CDR3 spans 15 amino acids. CDR3 DNA: TGCGCCAGCAGCTTGTTTAGCGGGGGCGGAGATACGCAGTATTTT. Residues: CASSLFSGGGDTQYF.

This clonotype came up a few times. J is TRBJ2-5 and V is TRBV11-2; 9 nucleotides match TRBD1. Germline CDR1 SGHAT, CDR2 FQNNGV. With V trimmed by 4 bases and J by 5 bases, 5 bases remained unmatched. There are 14 residues in the CDR3. The chain's CDR3 is CASSSHRGRETQYF. CDR3 bases: TGTGCCAGCAGCTCCCACAGGGGGCGGGAGACCCAGTACTTC.

The chain couples TRBV4-1 to TRBJ2-7; 12 nucleotides match TRBD2. The ends lost 4 bases at V and 7 bases at J; junction bases unmatched: 11. In germline, CDR1 is MGHRA, CDR2 YSYEKL. The length of the CDR3 is 16 residues. The CDR3 nucleotides read TGCGCCAGCAGCCGCTCCACTAGCGGGGGGATGTGGGAGCAGTACTTC. As protein: CASSRSTSGGMWEQYF.

This clonotype was counted only a few times. V is TRBV9 and J is TRBJ2-3; D may be TRBD2 (6 bases). The V end was cut by 4 bases, the J end by 3 bases, with 24 bases between. The CDR3 has 18 amino acids. Germline V gene sequence: CDR1 SGDLS, CDR2 YYNGEE. The CDR3, as DNA: TGTGCCAGCAGCTCCCCTTTGCGGGGACCGCTGAGGACAGATACGCAGTATTTT. Its protein is CASSSPLRGPLRTDTQYF.

The rearrangement uses TRBV7-2 and TRBJ2-3; D perhaps matches TRBD2 (6 bases). Trimming stripped 4 bases from V and 8 bases from J, with 16 bases between. Germline V lookup: CDR1 SGHTA, CDR2 FQGNSA. The CDR3 has 14 amino acids. CDR3 sequence (DNA): TGTGCCAGCAGCTCCGGGACTGGGTTGAGTACGCAGTATTTT. This codes for CASSSGTGLSTQYF.

The rearrangement joins TRBV6-5 to TRBJ2-7; 9 nucleotides agree with TRBD1. This CDR3 comprises 14 residues. The J segment lost 2 bases and the V segment lost 5 bases, leaving 4 bases of the junction unmatched. Germline CDR1 is MNHEY and CDR2 is SVGAGI. DNA of the CDR3: TGTGCCAGCAGTAACAGGGGGCCGGCCTACGAGCAGTACTTC. Encoded protein: CASSNRGPAYEQYF.

This clonotype has at least ten counts. The chain is built from TRBV29-1 and TRBJ2-1; perhaps TRBD1 as D (6 bases). Germline V lookup: CDR1 SQVTM, CDR2 ANQGSEA. Deletions cut 6 bases from V and 2 bases from J, with 14 bases between. CDR3 length equals 14 residues. CDR3 region: CSVHDRLTYNEQFF. The CDR3 nucleotides are TGCAGCGTGCACGACAGGCTGACCTACAATGAGCAGTTCTTC.

This clonotype was detected only a few times. The V and J genes are TRBV6-2 or TRBV6-3 and TRBJ2-1, with D perhaps TRBD2 (5 bases). The V gene's germline CDR1 is MNHEY and CDR2 SVGEGT. V gave up 8 bases and J gave up 5 bases, with 13 bases separating them. There are 13 residues in the CDR3. CDR3 sequence: CASLTGGDNEQFF. The CDR3 DNA follows: TGTGCCAGCTTGACCGGAGGAGACAATGAGCAGTTCTTC.

This chain links TRBV4-1 with TRBJ1-5, with 8 positions matching TRBD1. The CDR3 runs to 18 residues. The germline CDR1 and CDR2 sequences are MGHRA and YSYEKL. V was pared by 4 bases and J by 6 bases, with 17 bases of the junction left unmatched. The chain's CDR3 is CASSRSPPEQGVGQPQHF. The CDR3 bases are TGCGCCAGCAGCCGATCGCCCCCGGAACAGGGGGTTGGTCAGCCCCAGCATTTT.

This clonotype appeared a few times. The rearrangement uses TRBV5-5 and TRBJ2-2, with 7 bases identical to TRBD1. CDR1 is SGHKS, CDR2 YYEKEE, per germline (reference sequence). J lost 4 bases, V lost 3 bases, and 6 bases had no gene match. The CDR3 loop spans 15 amino acids. The CDR3 DNA reads as TGTGCCAGCAGCTCCATGTCAGGGGGCACCGGGGAGCTGTTTTTT. Translating gives CASSSMSGGTGELFF.

This clonotype was observed a few times. J is TRBJ2-3 and V is TRBV12-3 or TRBV12-4, with 11 positions matching TRBD2. V lost 3 bases and J lost 0; bases outside the gene matches: 11. The CDR3 runs 19 residues. CDR3 DNA sequence: TGTGCCAGCAGTTTTATACTCTCTAGCGGGGGGACTAGCACAGATACGCAGTATTTT. Protein sequence: CASSFILSSGGTSTDTQYF.

This clonotype was seen a few times. The chain combines TRBV11-2 with TRBJ2-1, with 10 bases that match TRBD1. This CDR3 is 15 amino acids long. The V gene end was trimmed by 3 bases and the J gene end by 8 bases; junction bases not matched to a gene: 7. The germline CDR1 and CDR2 sequences are SGHAT and FQNNGV. CDR3 sequence: CASSFGTGVADEQFF. The DNA for the CDR3 is TGTGCCAGCAGCTTTGGGACAGGGGTGGCGGATGAGCAGTTCTTC.

A few counts support this clonotype. This sequence joins TRBV4-3 and TRBJ1-4; D unclear. The CDR3 loop spans 16 amino acids. Trimming stripped 0 bases from V and 8 bases from J, with 16 bases between. Germline values: CDR1 LGHNA, CDR2 YSLEER. The CDR3 coding sequence is TGCGCCAGCAGCCAAGATGGGTTGGACCACCAGGAAAAACTGTTTTTT. It encodes CASSQDGLDHQEKLFF.

Only a few counts were recorded for this clonotype. This CDR3 is CASSWTGNEETQYF. The DNA of the CDR3 is TGCGCCAGCAGTTGGACAGGGAACGAAGAGACCCAGTACTTC. This chain connects TRBV5-1 to TRBJ2-5, with 8 bases lining up with TRBD1. Looked up from germline, CDR1 is SGHRS and CDR2 is YFSETQ. The CDR3 has 14 residues. V lost 5 bases to trimming and J lost 3 bases; unmatched junction nucleotides: 6.

This clonotype was seen more than once but under ten times. This chain links TRBV24-1 with TRBJ2-2; no clear D gene. Trimming left V 2 bases short and J 5 bases short, with 8 bases between. The CDR3 contains 14 residues. Germline V lookup: CDR1 KGHDR, CDR2 SFDVKD. CDR3 DNA sequence: TGTGCCACCAGTGATTCGAACTGGACCGGGGAGCTGTTTTTT. The encoded protein is CATSDSNWTGELFF.

This clonotype has just a few counts. J is TRBJ2-2 and V is TRBV12-3 or TRBV12-4, with 7 bases identical to TRBD1. Trimming at V came to 0 bases and at J to 6 bases, leaving 1 base not matched to a gene. The CDR3 length is 14 residues. In nucleotides, the CDR3 is TGTGCCAGCAGTTTAGCGCAGGGGGCCGGGGAGCTGTTTTTT. This translates into CASSLAQGAGELFF.

V is TRBV11-1 and J is TRBJ2-7; D unresolved. Germline values: CDR1 SGHAT, CDR2 FQDESV (reference sequence). V was shortened by 1 base and J by 3 bases, with 13 bases between the two germline ends. The CDR3 is 15 residues long. DNA for the CDR3: TGTGCCAGCAGCTTAGGCAGTCCAAGGTTCTACGAGCAGTACGTC. This gives the protein CASSLGSPRFYEQYV.

The CDR3 reads CASSSTGTRGTGELFF. CDR3 nucleotide sequence: TGTGCCAGCAGCTCGACCGGGACTAGGGGCACCGGGGAGCTGTTTTTT. This rearrangement joins TRBV7-8 to TRBJ2-2; the match to TRBD2 covers 8 bases. V trimming: 4 bases; J trimming: 4 bases; junction bases outside the gene matches: 8. This CDR3 has 16 residues. From germline, CDR1 is SGHVS and CDR2 FQNEAQ.

Written as DNA, the CDR3 is TGCAGCGTTGACAGCGGGGAAAGGACCGGGGAGCTGTTTTTT. Its protein is CSVDSGERTGELFF. The chain couples TRBV29-1 to TRBJ2-2, with 7 bases that match TRBD2. The CDR3 spans 14 residues. V lost 3 bases to trimming and J lost 5 bases; unmatched junction nucleotides: 6. Per germline, CDR1 SQVTM and CDR2 ANQGSEA.

The chain links TRBV12-3 or TRBV12-4 to TRBJ2-3; D ambiguous. This CDR3 has 14 amino acids. The V end lost 3 bases, the J end lost 1 base, and 8 bases lay between the germline ends. The CDR3 protein is CASSLVLGTDTQYF. The CDR3 coding sequence is TGTGCCAGCAGTTTGGTCCTGGGCACAGATACGCAGTATTTT.

This chain connects TRBV6-6 to TRBJ2-3; D possibly corresponds to TRBD1 (5 bases). Looked up from germline, CDR1 is MNHNY and CDR2 is SVGAGI (reference sequence). CDR3 size: 14 residues. Trimming pared 3 bases from V and 6 bases from J, leaving 13 bases between. The CDR3 region has the DNA TGTGCCAGCAGTTATTCCCAGGGCCCCGATACGCAGTATTTT. Protein product: CASSYSQGPDTQYF.